These 16 T cell receptor beta chains were sequenced from one sample in a study of T cells in Graves' hyperthyroidism and ophthalmopathy (dated by TCRdb to about 2019). The library came from multiplex PCR. Sequencing instrument: Illumina HiSeq 2000. Amplification of TCR beta CDR3 regions was carried out from RNA transcripts. The TCR CDR3 was subjected to a first round of RT-PCR using the HTBI primer set and the Qiagen OneStep RT-PCR kit. TCRdb trimmed the raw reads at Q25, called clones with MiXCR and kept productive beta chains. All rows with the same CDR3 protein become a single entry with the most common DNA and genes. This sample comprises more than 450,000 distinct CDR3 sequences, 14% of them detected only once. Around 14% of the sample rests with the top ten. The sequencing input was blood. The receptors originated from a woman in her thirties or forties with Graves' hyperthyroidism.

This clonotype was counted only a few times. V gene TRBV10-2 combines with J gene TRBJ1-1; the match to TRBD1 covers 8 bases. Unmatched junction bases numbered 16, after V lost 6 bases and J lost 10 bases. Germline loops: CDR1 WSHSY, CDR2 SAAADI. CDR3 length: 15 residues. The DNA of the CDR3 is TGCGCCAGCAGCCTAGTCCCCACAGGGGGTGAAAGAGCTTTCTTT. This codes for CASSLVPTGGERAFF.

This clonotype showed up many times. The genes are TRBV15 and TRBJ1-2; no reliable D call. The germline V gene encodes CDR1 LNHNV and CDR2 YYDKDF (reference sequence). The ends were cut back, 0 bases at V and 0 bases at J, with 11 bases in the middle. CDR3 length: 16 amino acids. The DNA for the CDR3 is TGTGCCACCAGCAGAGACTACGGGAGTCCTAACTATGGCTACACCTTC. It yields the protein CATSRDYGSPNYGYTF.

Ten or more counts support this clonotype. The chain links TRBV11-2 to TRBJ1-1; possibly TRBD1 for D (6 bases). CDR1 and CDR2 (germline): SGHAT, FQNNGV. The V end lost 2 bases, the J end lost 4 bases, and 11 bases lay between the germline ends. The CDR3 loop spans 14 amino acids. CDR3 in DNA: TGTGCCAGCAGCTTAAGCAGGGGAAGCACTGAAGCTTTCTTT. Protein: CASSLSRGSTEAFF.

This clonotype was counted many times. This chain connects TRBV2 to TRBJ2-7, with D possibly TRBD2 on 6 matching bases. Trimming stripped 7 bases from V and 1 base from J, with 17 bases between. The V gene's germline CDR1 is SNHLY and CDR2 FYNNEI. The CDR3 contains 15 residues. The CDR3, as DNA: TGTGCCAGCACATCGCTCCGGGAGTTGTCCTACGAGCAGTACTTC. Translation gives CASTSLRELSYEQYF.

A few counts support this clonotype. The CDR3 region has the DNA TGCGCCAGCAGTGTCGGGGGCAACACCGGGGAGCTGTTTTTT. It encodes CASSVGGNTGELFF. The V and J genes are TRBV10-1 and TRBJ2-2; D is perhaps TRBD1 or TRBD2 (6 bases each). The CDR3 consists of 14 residues. The germline V and J ends were trimmed by 4 bases and 2 bases, with 8 bases remaining between them. Germline CDR1 WNHNN, CDR2 SYGVQD (reference sequence).

This clonotype was recorded at least ten times. V is TRBV6-1 and J is TRBJ2-1, with D perhaps given as TRBD1 or TRBD2 (6 bases each). The CDR3 extends over 23 amino acids. Per germline, CDR1 MNHNS and CDR2 SASEGT. Trimming took off 5 bases at V and 0 bases at J, with 35 bases between the two ends. CDR3 DNA: TGTGCCAGCAGTCGCAACAGGGTGCTGACTGCGCGGGGACCCGGGGGCTCCTACAATGAGCAGTTCTTC. Translating gives CASSRNRVLTARGPGGSYNEQFF.

This clonotype was detected a few times. The chain uses TRBV9 and TRBJ2-1; TRBD2 matches at 11 bases. The CDR3 has 16 residues. Germline CDR1 and CDR2: SGDLS and YYNGEE. V lost 3 bases to trimming and J lost 8 bases; unmatched junction nucleotides: 10. The CDR3 here is CASSAYGLAGADEQFF. The CDR3 DNA reads as TGTGCCAGCAGCGCCTACGGACTAGCGGGCGCGGATGAGCAGTTCTTC.

This clonotype was seen many times. The gene calls are TRBV4-1 and TRBJ2-7, with D possibly matching TRBD1 (6 bases). V was clipped by 4 bases and J by 2 bases, with 15 bases between them. This CDR3 region has 15 residues. Germline loops: CDR1 MGHRA, CDR2 YSYEKL. CDR3 DNA sequence: TGCGCCAGCAGCCCAATCGGACAGAGAGCCTACGAGCAGTACTTC. As protein: CASSPIGQRAYEQYF.

The chain combines TRBV27 with TRBJ2-5; the match to TRBD1 covers 8 bases. From germline, CDR1 is MNHEY and CDR2 SMNVEV (reference sequence). There are 13 residues in the CDR3. The trim removed 11 bases at V and 2 bases at J, leaving 7 bases unmatched. CDR3 protein: CACTGTGQETQYF. The CDR3 nucleotides read TGTGCCTGTACCGGGACAGGTCAAGAGACCCAGTACTTC.

The rearrangement links TRBV28 to TRBJ2-2; unclear D gene. The CDR3 covers 14 residues. Germline CDR1 and CDR2: MDHEN and SYDVKM. Deletions cut 9 bases from V and 3 bases from J, with 14 bases between. The CDR3 DNA sequence: TGTGCCAGTAGATCACAGTCCTACACCGGGGAGCTGTTTTTT. Protein sequence: CASRSQSYTGELFF.

This clonotype was seen many times. This chain connects TRBV6-1 to TRBJ2-1, with a tentative D call TRBD2 (6 bases). Germline V gene lookup returns CDR1 MNHNS and CDR2 SASEGT. Trimming shortened V by 9 bases and J by 6 bases, and 21 bases separated the two germline ends. This CDR3 comprises 15 residues. CDR3 sequence (DNA): TGTGCCAGTCTTCTTTTCACTAGCTCCCCCAATGAGCAGTTCTTC. It translates to CASLLFTSSPNEQFF.

This clonotype was observed many times. The V and J genes are TRBV3-1 and TRBJ1-3; D uncertain. The germline V gene encodes CDR1 LGHDT and CDR2 YNNKEL (reference sequence). Trimming removed 0 bases from V and 0 bases from J, with 6 bases in between. The CDR3 sequence is 15 residues long. The CDR3: CASSQDRSSGNTIYF. The DNA of the CDR3 is TGTGCCAGCAGCCAAGATCGCAGCTCTGGAAACACCATATATTTT.

This clonotype was seen at least ten times. The rearrangement links TRBV5-5 to TRBJ1-1; D remains ambiguous. This CDR3 spans 15 amino acids. Trimming removed 1 base from V and 2 bases from J, with 12 bases in between. The germline V gene has CDR1 SGHKS and CDR2 YYEKEE (reference sequence). CDR3 nucleotides: TGTGCCAGCAGCTTGTCGCTAGTACCAAACACTGAAGCTTTCTTT. Its protein product is CASSLSLVPNTEAFF.

The genes are TRBV5-1 and TRBJ1-2; D call uncertain. V lost 2 bases and J lost 2, with 16 bases in between. The CDR3 length is 16 residues. Germline loops: CDR1 SGHRS, CDR2 YFSETQ. The CDR3 here is CASSFEASFGNYGYTF. In nucleotides, the CDR3 is TGCGCCAGCAGCTTTGAGGCCAGTTTCGGCAACTATGGCTACACCTTC.

This clonotype has just a few counts. The V call is TRBV5-1, the J call TRBJ1-3; TRBD1 matches 9 bases. V dropped 2 bases and J dropped 2; count of bases not matched to a gene: 2. CDR1 and CDR2 (germline): SGHRS, YFSETQ. This CDR3 spans 15 amino acids. CDR3 nucleotide sequence: TGCGCCAGCAGCTTCGGGACAGGGACTGGAAACACCATATATTTT. Its translation: CASSFGTGTGNTIYF.

V is TRBV30 and J is TRBJ1-1, with 10 positions matching TRBD1. The CDR3 consists of 14 residues. Germline values: CDR1 GTSNPN, CDR2 SVGIG (reference sequence). Trimming at V came to 5 bases and at J to 4 bases, leaving 7 bases not matched to a gene. CDR3 residues: CAWDFGTGATEAFF. Written as DNA, the CDR3 is TGTGCCTGGGACTTCGGGACAGGGGCCACTGAAGCTTTCTTT.